The rows below give T cell receptor beta chains drawn from one sample of a study of cytomegalovirus exposure and HLA in healthy donors. The protocol was immunoSEQ multiplex PCR, while the TCRdb copy is restricted to in-frame clones and leaves out a portion. The table shows tens of thousands of clones, with over 70% occurring only once. Sequencing was performed on PBMCs. The receptors here all came from a man between 60 and 75 years old in good health and CMV-seropositive. The CDR3 runs from the conserved cysteine through the conserved F or W. A D gene is named only where the DNA matches it firmly. The listing skips clone size in some rows; elsewhere it reads once, few, many or a size class.

abundance | j_gene | d_gene | v_gene | CDR3nt | CDR3aa
. | TRBJ2-2 | . | TRBV2 | TGTGCCAGCAGCTACAACCCCCGGGACACCTACACCGGGGAGCTGTTTTTT | CASSYNPRDTYTGELFF
. | TRBJ1-2 | . | TRBV29-1 | TGCAGCGTTGAAGGGACTGCTCGCGGCTACACCTTC | CSVEGTARGYTF
. | TRBJ2-3 | . | TRBV4-1 | TGCGCCAGCAGCCAAGCGGGGGGCCTAGCGGACAGCACAGATACGCAGTATTTT | CASSQAGGLADSTDTQYF
. | TRBJ2-5 | . | TRBV25-1 | TGTGCCAGCAGTGGAGGGGCGGGGGCCACGTGGGAGACCCAGTACTTC | CASSGGAGATWETQYF
. | TRBJ1-5 | . | TRBV7-8 | TGTGCCAGCAGCTTATCGGTAGCCGGACAACAGCCCCAGCATTTT | CASSLSVAGQQPQHF
. | TRBJ1-4 | . | TRBV6-9 | TGTGCCAGCAGTTGCTACAGTCGAACTAATGAAAAACTGTTTTTT | CASSCYSRTNEKLFF
. | TRBJ1-5 | . | TRBV18 | TGTGCCAGCTCCCCAGGAGCGAAGGATCAGCCCCAGCATTTT | CASSPGAKDQPQHF
. | TRBJ2-5 | . | TRBV5-1 | TGCGCCAGCAGCTACTACTCTCAAGAGACCCAGTACTTC | CASSYYSQETQYF
few | TRBJ1-5 | . | TRBV5-1 | TGCGCCAGCAGCTCCGGGGGTCCCAATCAGCCCCAGCATTTT | CASSSGGPNQPQHF
once | TRBJ1-3 | . | TRBV7-7 | TGTGCTAGCAGCCCGGACTACTCTGGAAACACCATATATTTT | CASSPDYSGNTIYF
. | TRBJ1-1 | . | TRBV6-5 | TGTGCCAGCAGGGACAGAGAAAACACTGAAGCTTTCTTT | CASRDRENTEAFF
. | TRBJ1-1 | TRBD1 | TRBV6-1 | TGTGCCAGCAGTCAGACAGGGTCGGACACTGAAGCTTTCTTT | CASSQTGSDTEAFF
. | TRBJ1-6 | . | TRBV5-1 | TGCGCCAGCAGCTTATCAGGGGTCGATTCACCCCTCCACTTT | CASSLSGVDSPLHF
. | TRBJ2-3 | . | TRBV19 | TGTGCCAGTAGTCCTACTAGAGGCACAGATACGCAGTATTTT | CASSPTRGTDTQYF
. | TRBJ1-1 | . | TRBV27 | TGTGCCAGCAGCCCAGGGAAGGTGAACACTGAAGCTTTCTTT | CASSPGKVNTEAFF
few | TRBJ2-1 | TRBD2 | TRBV4-1 | TGCGCCAGCAGCCAACCCCCCGGGAGGTTTGGCGGGAGGGCCTGGGATGAGCAGTTCTTC | CASSQPPGRFGGRAWDEQFF
. | TRBJ1-1 | . | TRBV2 | TGTGCCAGCAGTGAATACAGGAACACTGAAGCTTTCTTT | CASSEYRNTEAFF
. | TRBJ2-3 | TRBD2 | TRBV27 | TGTGCCAGCAGTTTAGGCGGGGGGGCGCTTGCAGATACGCAGTATTTT | CASSLGGGALADTQYF
. | TRBJ2-7 | TRBD2 | TRBV5-1 | TGCGCCAGCAGCTCGGGCTCAGCGGGGAGCGAGCAGTACTTC | CASSSGSAGSEQYF
. | TRBJ1-5 | . | TRBV10-2 | TGCGCCAGCAGTGATCCTGTGGAGGGCAATCAGCCCCAGCATTTT | CASSDPVEGNQPQHF
few | TRBJ1-1 | TRBD1 | TRBV5-1 | TGCGCCAGCAGCTGGAGTACAGGGGTGGGGGACACTGAAGCTTTCTTT | CASSWSTGVGDTEAFF
. | TRBJ2-5 | TRBD1 | TRBV7-7 | TGTGCTAGCAGCCCACTATTTGGGACAGAAGAGACCCAGTACTTC | CASSPLFGTEETQYF
. | TRBJ2-7 | TRBD1 | TRBV5-8 | TGTGCCAGCAGCTTAACCGGGACAGGGTCCTACGAGCAGTACTTC | CASSLTGTGSYEQYF
once | TRBJ1-2 | . | TRBV25-1 | TGTGCCAGCAGTGAAAAAGGGGGAATCTATGGCTACACCTTC | CASSEKGGIYGYTF
. | TRBJ2-1 | . | TRBV6-5 | TGTGCCAGCAGCCAAGGAAGGGGGAATGAGCAGTTCTTC | CASSQGRGNEQFF
. | TRBJ1-1 | TRBD1 | TRBV19 | TGTGCCAGTAGCCGGCCACAGGGGGCGTTCACTAAAGCTTTCTTT | CASSRPQGAFTKAFF
. | TRBJ2-7 | . | TRBV21-1 | TGTGCCAGCAGCAAAGCGGAACCACTAAAAAGACAGCGCAGCTCCTACGAGCAGTACTTC | CASSKAEPLKRQRSSYEQYF
. | TRBJ1-4 | TRBD1 | TRBV29-1 | TGCAGCTCCTCCCCCCCGGCAGGGGGCTCATCTAATGAAAAACTGTTTTTT | CSSSPPAGGSSNEKLFF
. | TRBJ2-1 | TRBD2 | TRBV25-1 | TGTGCCAGCAGTGAATTGGGGGGGGGAGATGAGCAGTTCTTC | CASSELGGGDEQFF
. | TRBJ1-1 | . | TRBV7-8 | TGTGCCAGCAGTCGGGGCACTGAAGCTTTCTTT | CASSRGTEAFF
. | TRBJ1-3 | . | TRBV11-2 | TGTGCCAGCAGCTTCCGTAGTGGAAACACCATATATTTT | CASSFRSGNTIYF
. | TRBJ2-3 | TRBD1 | TRBV5-6 | TGTGCCAGCAGCTGGGGTGACAGGGGGCCCCCAGATACGCAGTATTTT | CASSWGDRGPPDTQYF
once | TRBJ2-3 | TRBD2 | TRBV4-1 | TGCGCCAGCAGCCAACGCACAACCCGGGACTACACCAACACAGATACGCAGTATTTT | CASSQRTTRDYTNTDTQYF
. | TRBJ1-4 | TRBD1 | TRBV5-1 | TGCGCCAGCAGCTTGAGGGGACAGGGGGCAGAGAAACTGTTTTTT | CASSLRGQGAEKLFF
. | TRBJ2-1 | . | TRBV5-1 | TGCGCCAGCAGCTTGCGGACACTTACTGAGCAGTTCTTC | CASSLRTLTEQFF
once | TRBJ1-2 | . | TRBV5-1 | TGCGCCAGCAGCCCAAACGCGGGACCAAACTATGGCTACACCTTC | CASSPNAGPNYGYTF
. | TRBJ1-4 | TRBD1 | TRBV7-9 | TGTGCCAGCAGCTCGACGACAGGGGAGCGCGAAAAACTGTTTTTT | CASSSTTGEREKLFF
. | TRBJ1-5 | . | TRBV6-1 | TGTGCCAGCAGCAGAACTCAAGGAGTAAATCAGCCCCAGCATTTT | CASSRTQGVNQPQHF
once | TRBJ2-7 | . | TRBV15 | TGTGCCACCAGCAGCCCAGGGTCCTACGAGCAGTACTTC | CATSSPGSYEQYF
. | TRBJ2-1 | . | TRBV13 | TGTGCCAGCAGCTCCCGGTCCTTAGCGGACTCCTACAATGAGCAGTTCTTC | CASSSRSLADSYNEQFF
. | TRBJ1-6 | TRBD1 | TRBV7-9 | TGTGCCAGCAGCCCGACAGGGGTTTATAATTCACCCCTCCACTTT | CASSPTGVYNSPLHF
. | TRBJ2-3 | . | TRBV7-9 | TGTGCCAGCAGCATAACAGGGCGAGATACGCAGTATTTT | CASSITGRDTQYF
. | TRBJ2-4 | . | TRBV4-2 | TGTGCCAGCAGCCAAGGACAGGACATAAACATTCAGTACTTC | CASSQGQDINIQYF
once | TRBJ1-6 | . | TRBV5-4 | TGTGCCAGCAGCTTGGCCCAAAACAGGGTTTATAATTCACCCCTCCACTTT | CASSLAQNRVYNSPLHF
. | TRBJ2-7 | TRBD2 | TRBV11-3 | TGTGCCAGCAGCTTTTGGACTAGCGGGAGGGCGATCAGCGAGCAGTACTTC | CASSFWTSGRAISEQYF
few | TRBJ1-5 | TRBD1 | TRBV11-2 | TGTGCCAGCAGTTCGGACAGGGTAGGACAGCCCCAGCATTTT | CASSSDRVGQPQHF
once | TRBJ2-7 | . | TRBV27 | TGTGCCAGCAGTCCTAACAGCTACGAGCAGTACTTC | CASSPNSYEQYF
. | TRBJ2-1 | TRBD2 | TRBV2 | TGTGCCAGCAGCCTAAGGGGGACTAGGGGTAATGAGCAGTTCTTC | CASSLRGTRGNEQFF
. | TRBJ1-1 | . | TRBV6-1 | TGTGCCAGCAGTGAAATAGGGGGCACTGAAGCTTTCTTT | CASSEIGGTEAFF
once | TRBJ2-7 | TRBD1 | TRBV5-6 | TGTGCCAGCAGCACACGAGGGGGCCCCGGCGAGCAGTACTTC | CASSTRGGPGEQYF
. | TRBJ2-7 | . | TRBV5-4 | TGTGCCAGCAGCTTTCCCAACTACGAGCAGTACTTC | CASSFPNYEQYF
. | TRBJ2-5 | . | TRBV29-1 | TGCAGCGTGCGGGGGCGAGAGACCCAGTACTTC | CSVRGRETQYF
. | TRBJ2-1 | . | TRBV20-1 | TGCAGTGCTAACTACAATGAACAGTTCTTC | CSANYNEQFF
. | TRBJ1-5 | . | TRBV5-1 | TGCGCCACCCCCGGACTAGGCAATCAGCCCCAGCATTTT | CATPGLGNQPQHF
. | TRBJ1-2 | TRBD1 | TRBV29-1 | TGCAGCGTTGAAGGACAGGGCATGGCCTATGGCTACACCTTC | CSVEGQGMAYGYTF
. | TRBJ2-7 | TRBD1 | TRBV5-1 | TGCGCCAGCAGCTCCGGACAGGGACCCTACGAGCAGTACTTC | CASSSGQGPYEQYF
. | TRBJ2-5 | . | TRBV4-2 | TGTGCCAGCAGTGATACCAGGGGAACCGAGACCCAGTACTTC | CASSDTRGTETQYF
. | TRBJ2-7 | TRBD2 | TRBV7-9 | TGTGCCAGCAGCCTCGGGACTAGCGGAGTCTACGAGCAGTACTTC | CASSLGTSGVYEQYF
. | TRBJ2-3 | TRBD2 | TRBV19 | TGTGCCAGTAGTATAGAGGTTAGCGGGAGTGGTACGCAGTATTTT | CASSIEVSGSGTQYF
. | TRBJ2-4 | . | TRBV5-8 | TGTGCCAGCAGCTTGCACGGGTTAAACATTCAGTACTTC | CASSLHGLNIQYF